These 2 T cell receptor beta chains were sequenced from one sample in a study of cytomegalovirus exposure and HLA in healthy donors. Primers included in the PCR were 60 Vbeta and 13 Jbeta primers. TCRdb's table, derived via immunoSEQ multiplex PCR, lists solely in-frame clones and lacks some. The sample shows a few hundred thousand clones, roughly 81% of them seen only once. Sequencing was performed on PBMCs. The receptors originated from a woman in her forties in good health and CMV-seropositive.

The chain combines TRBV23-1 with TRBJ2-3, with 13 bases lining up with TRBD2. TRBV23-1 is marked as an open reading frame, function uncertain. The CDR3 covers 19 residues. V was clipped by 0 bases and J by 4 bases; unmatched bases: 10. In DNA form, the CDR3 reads TGCGCCAGCAGTCAATCAGTCAGGACTAGCGGGAGTGGGGCAGATACGCAGTATTTT. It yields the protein CASSQSVRTSGSGADTQYF.

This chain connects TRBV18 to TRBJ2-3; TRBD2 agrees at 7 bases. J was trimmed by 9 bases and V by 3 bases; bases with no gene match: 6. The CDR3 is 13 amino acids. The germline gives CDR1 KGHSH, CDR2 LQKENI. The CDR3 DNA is TGTGCCAGCTCACCGCTCGGGGGGACGACGCAGTATTTT. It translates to CASSPLGGTTQYF. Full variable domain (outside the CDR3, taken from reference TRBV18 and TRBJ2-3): NAGVMQNPRHLVRRRGQEARLRCSPMKGHSHVYWYRQLPEEGLKFMVYLQKENIIDESGMPKERFSAEFPKEGPSILRIQQVVRGDSAAYFCASSPLGGTTQYFGPGTRLTVL.